This record covers a single T cell receptor beta chain. The sequenced material, unsorted PBMC DNA, was run on ten immunoSEQ deep assay plates. Produced via immunoSEQ multiplex PCR; TCRdb's table is partial and in-frame only. The sample includes around 440,000 clones, roughly three quarters seen only once; the top ten take about 12%. Genomic DNA, for the unsorted samples, came from tens of millions of PBMCs. The CDR3 sequence is 16 residues long. The germline V gene encodes CDR1 LNHDA and CDR2 SQIVND (reference sequence). V was trimmed by 6 bases and J by 0 bases, leaving 15 bases between them. The source of the sample is a study of shared clonotypes between healthy human individuals.

V and J are TRBV19 and TRBJ1-5; D might be TRBD1 (5 bases). The sample taken for sequencing was PBMCs. The origin of this receptor is a woman in her thirties or forties in good health. Some clones in this sample may be carry-over from other donors' samples. This CDR3 reads CASSNRRQVSNQPQHF. CDR3 DNA: TGTGCCAGTAGCAACAGGCGGCAGGTTAGCAATCAGCCCCAGCATTTT.